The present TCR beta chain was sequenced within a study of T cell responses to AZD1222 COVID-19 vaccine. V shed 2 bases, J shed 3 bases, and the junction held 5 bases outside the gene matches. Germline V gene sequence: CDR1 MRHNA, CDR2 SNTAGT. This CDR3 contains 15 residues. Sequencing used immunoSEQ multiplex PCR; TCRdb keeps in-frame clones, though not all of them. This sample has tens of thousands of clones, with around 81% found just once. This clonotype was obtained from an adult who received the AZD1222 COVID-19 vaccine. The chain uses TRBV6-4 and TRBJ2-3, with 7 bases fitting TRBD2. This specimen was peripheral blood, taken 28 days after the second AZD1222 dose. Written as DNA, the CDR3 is TGTGCCAGCAGTGACCCAGGACTAGGAACAGATACGCAGTATTTT. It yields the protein CASSDPGLGTDTQYF.